This T cell receptor (beta chain) was captured in a study of follicular helper T cells after annual influenza vaccination. CDR3 length: 13 amino acids. V shed 3 bases and J shed 6 bases, with 11 bases lying between them. Germline CDR1 is SGHTA and CDR2 is FQGNSA. General study findings and limits: Day 7 ICOS+CD38+ clones were most often found later in ICOS-CD38- cTfh cells.

Profiled with immunoSEQ multiplex PCR; TCRdb holds only in-frame clones, not every one. The sample records some 5,000 clones, less than 90% being singletons. Time point meaning: 2015-2016 season, 7 days after influenza vaccination. Each time point used about 35 to 100 mL of blood. With respect to this clone: Its antigen is still unknown.

The chain joins TRBV7-2 to TRBJ2-5, with D possibly being TRBD2 (6 bases). Specimen: CXCR5+ CD38- circulating T follicular helper cells from blood, collected 7 days after influenza vaccination. Subset indicated: circulating Tfh, non-naive CD4+CXCR5+PD-1+ (ICOS+CD38+ or ICOS-CD38-). The TCR sequence derives from an adult who received the influenza vaccine. The CDR3 coding sequence is TGTGCCAGCAGCTTGGGACTCACTAAGACCCAGTACTTC. Protein sequence: CASSLGLTKTQYF.